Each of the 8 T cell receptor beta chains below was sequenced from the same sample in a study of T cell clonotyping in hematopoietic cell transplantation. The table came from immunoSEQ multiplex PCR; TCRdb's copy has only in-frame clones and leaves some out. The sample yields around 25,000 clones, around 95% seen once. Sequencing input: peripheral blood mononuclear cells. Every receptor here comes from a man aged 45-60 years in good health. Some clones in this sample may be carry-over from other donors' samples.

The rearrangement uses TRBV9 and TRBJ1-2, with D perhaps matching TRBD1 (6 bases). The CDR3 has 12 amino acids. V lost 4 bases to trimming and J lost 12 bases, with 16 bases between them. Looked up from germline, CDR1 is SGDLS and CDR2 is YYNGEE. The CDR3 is CASSSEGGVNTF. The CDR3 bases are TGTGCCAGCAGCTCCGAGGGGGGGGTTAACACCTTC.

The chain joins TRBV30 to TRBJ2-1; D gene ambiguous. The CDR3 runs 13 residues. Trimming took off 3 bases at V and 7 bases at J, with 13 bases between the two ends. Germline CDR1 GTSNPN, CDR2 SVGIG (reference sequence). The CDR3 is CAWSWISRNEQFF. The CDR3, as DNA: TGTGCCTGGAGCTGGATATCGAGGAATGAGCAGTTCTTC.

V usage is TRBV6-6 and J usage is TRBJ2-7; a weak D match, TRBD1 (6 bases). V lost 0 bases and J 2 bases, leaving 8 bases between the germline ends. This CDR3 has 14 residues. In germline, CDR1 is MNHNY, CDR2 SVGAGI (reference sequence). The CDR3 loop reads CASSYSRQAYEQYF. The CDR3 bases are TGTGCCAGCAGTTACTCTCGACAGGCCTACGAGCAGTACTTC.

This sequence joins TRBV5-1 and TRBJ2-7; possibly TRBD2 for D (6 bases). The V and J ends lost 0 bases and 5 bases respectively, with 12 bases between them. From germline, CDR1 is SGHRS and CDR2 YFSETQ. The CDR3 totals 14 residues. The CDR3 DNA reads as TGCGCCAGCAGCTTGGGGGGGGTTGACGACGAGCAGTACTTC. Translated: CASSLGGVDDEQYF.

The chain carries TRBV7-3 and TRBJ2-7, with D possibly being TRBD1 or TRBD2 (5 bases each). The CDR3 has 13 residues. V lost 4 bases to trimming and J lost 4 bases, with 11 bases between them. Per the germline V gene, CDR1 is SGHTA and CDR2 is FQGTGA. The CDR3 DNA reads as TGTGCCAGCAGCTCCGGGACGGAGTACGAGCAGTACTTC. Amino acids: CASSSGTEYEQYF. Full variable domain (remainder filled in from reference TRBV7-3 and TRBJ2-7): GAGVSQTPSNKVTEKGKYVELRCDPISGHTALYWYRQSLGQGPEFLIYFQGTGAADDSGLPNDRFFAVRPEGSVSTLKIQRTERGDSAVYLCASSSGTEYEQYFGPGTRLTVT.

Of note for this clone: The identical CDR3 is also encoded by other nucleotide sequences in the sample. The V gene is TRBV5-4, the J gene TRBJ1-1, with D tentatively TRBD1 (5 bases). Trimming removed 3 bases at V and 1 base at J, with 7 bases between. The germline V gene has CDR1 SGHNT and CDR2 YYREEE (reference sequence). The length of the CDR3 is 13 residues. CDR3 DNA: TGTGCCAGCAGCTCCAGGGAGAACACTGAAGCTTTCTTT. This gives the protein CASSSRENTEAFF.

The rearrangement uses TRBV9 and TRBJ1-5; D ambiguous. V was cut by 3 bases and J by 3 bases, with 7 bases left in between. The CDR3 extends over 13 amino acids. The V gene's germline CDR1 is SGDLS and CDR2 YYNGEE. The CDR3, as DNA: TGTGCCAGCAGCGCCGGGTTCAATCAGCCCCAGCATTTT. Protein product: CASSAGFNQPQHF.

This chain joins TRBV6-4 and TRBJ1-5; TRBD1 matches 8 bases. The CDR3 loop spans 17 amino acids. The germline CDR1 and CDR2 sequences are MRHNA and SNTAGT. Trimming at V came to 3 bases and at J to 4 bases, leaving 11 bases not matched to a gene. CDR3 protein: CASSEGGGRGRNQPQHF. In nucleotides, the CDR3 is TGTGCCAGCAGTGAGGGCGGGGGCAGGGGGCGGAATCAGCCCCAGCATTTT.